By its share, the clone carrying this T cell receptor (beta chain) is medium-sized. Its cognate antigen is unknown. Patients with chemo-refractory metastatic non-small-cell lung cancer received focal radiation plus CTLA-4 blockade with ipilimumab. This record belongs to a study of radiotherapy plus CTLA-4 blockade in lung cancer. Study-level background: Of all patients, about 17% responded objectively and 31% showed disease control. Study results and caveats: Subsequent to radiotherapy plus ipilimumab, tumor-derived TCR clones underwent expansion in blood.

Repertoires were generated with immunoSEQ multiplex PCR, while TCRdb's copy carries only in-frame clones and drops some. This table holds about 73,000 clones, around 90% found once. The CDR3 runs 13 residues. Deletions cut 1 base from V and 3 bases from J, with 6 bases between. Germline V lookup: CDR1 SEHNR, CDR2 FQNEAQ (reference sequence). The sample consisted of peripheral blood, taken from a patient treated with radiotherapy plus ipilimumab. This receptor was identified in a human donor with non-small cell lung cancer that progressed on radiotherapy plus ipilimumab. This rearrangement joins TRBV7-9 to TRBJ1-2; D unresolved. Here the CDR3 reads CASSLGRDYGYTF. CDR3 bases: TGTGCCAGCAGCTTAGGACGGGACTATGGCTACACCTTC.